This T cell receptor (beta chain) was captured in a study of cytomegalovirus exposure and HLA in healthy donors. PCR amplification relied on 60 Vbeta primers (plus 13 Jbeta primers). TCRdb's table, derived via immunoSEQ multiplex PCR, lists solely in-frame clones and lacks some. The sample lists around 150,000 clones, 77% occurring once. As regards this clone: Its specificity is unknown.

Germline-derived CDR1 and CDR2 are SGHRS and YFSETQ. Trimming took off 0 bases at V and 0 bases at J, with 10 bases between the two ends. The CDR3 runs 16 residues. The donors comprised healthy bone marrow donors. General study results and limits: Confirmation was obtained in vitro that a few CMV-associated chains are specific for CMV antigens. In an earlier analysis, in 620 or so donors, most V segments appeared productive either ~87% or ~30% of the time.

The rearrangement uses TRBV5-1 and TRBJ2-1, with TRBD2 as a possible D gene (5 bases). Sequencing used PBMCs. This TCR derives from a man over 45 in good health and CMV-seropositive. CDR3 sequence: CASSLARRASYNEQFF. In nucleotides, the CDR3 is TGCGCCAGCAGCTTGGCCAGGCGGGCCTCCTACAATGAGCAGTTCTTC.